Presented here are 30 T cell receptor beta chains from one specimen sequenced in a study of shared clonotypes between healthy human individuals. Assay: immunoSEQ multiplex PCR; the TCRdb copy retains only in-frame clones and omits some. The sample shows millions of clones, less than 95% of them seen only once. Terminally differentiated effector memory CD45RA+ cells were excluded from the naive CD8 cells, which were CD45RO-negative and positively selected for CCR7. The sequenced sample consisted of naive CD8+ T cells sorted from blood. Source of these receptors: a man aged 18 to 30 in good health.

The rearrangement links TRBV19 to TRBJ1-5; TRBD1 might be the D (6 bases). The germline V and J ends were trimmed by 10 bases and 7 bases, with 17 bases remaining between them. Germline V gene data show CDR1 as LNHDA and CDR2 as SQIVND (reference sequence). This CDR3 has 13 amino acids. The CDR3 loop is CATNRESGQPQHF. The CDR3 bases are TGTGCCACCAACAGGGAGTCGGGACAGCCCCAGCATTTT.

The V call is TRBV7-2, the J call TRBJ2-1, with D maybe TRBD1 (5 bases). Germline lookup yields CDR1 SGHTA and CDR2 FQGNSA. There are 16 residues in the CDR3. V dropped 7 bases and J dropped 1 base, with 17 bases sitting between them. The CDR3 DNA reads as TGTGCCAGCATCCCCCTAGGGGTTGGGTCCTACAATGAGCAGTTCTTC. Translated: CASIPLGVGSYNEQFF. Using reference TRBV7-2 and TRBJ2-1 for the parts outside the CDR3, the full variable domain is GAGVSQSPSNKVTEKGKDVELRCDPISGHTALYWYRQSLGQGLEFLIYFQGNSAPDKSGLPSDRFSAERTGGSVSTLTIQRTQQEDSAVYLCASIPLGVGSYNEQFFGPGTRLTVL.

This sequence joins TRBV10-3 and TRBJ1-1; the D gene is possibly TRBD1 (5 bases). V was clipped by 1 base and J by 4 bases, with 10 bases between them. This CDR3 comprises 14 residues. The germline gives CDR1 ENHRY, CDR2 SYGVKD. This CDR3 is CAISEYGAGTEAFF. CDR3 sequence (DNA): TGTGCCATCAGTGAGTATGGGGCTGGCACTGAAGCTTTCTTT.

The V and J genes are TRBV27 and TRBJ2-3; 9 nucleotides agree with TRBD2. Per the germline V gene, CDR1 is MNHEY and CDR2 is SMNVEV (reference sequence). The J segment lost 3 bases and the V segment lost 0 bases, leaving 4 bases of the junction unmatched. The CDR3 is made up of 16 amino acids. The CDR3 loop is CASSLSGGGVTDTQYF. CDR3 in DNA: TGTGCCAGCAGTTTATCGGGCGGGGGGGTAACAGATACGCAGTATTTT.

In its sample, this clone was seen once. The chain has TRBV5-1 and TRBJ1-1, with a tentative D call TRBD1 (5 bases). The CDR3 totals 14 residues. Trimming removed 4 bases at V and 0 bases at J, with 10 bases between. Per germline, CDR1 SGHRS and CDR2 YFSETQ. The CDR3 DNA reads TGCGCCAGCAGCCTGGGGCCGGTGAACACTGAAGCTTTCTTT. Translation: CASSLGPVNTEAFF.

The DNA for the CDR3 is TGTGCCAGCAGCTTAGGGGCGGGGGCATCCTACAATGAGCAGTTCTTC. Its protein is CASSLGAGASYNEQFF. The gene calls are TRBV7-9 and TRBJ2-1; possible D gene TRBD2, 7 bases. The ends were cut back, 1 base at V and 1 base at J, with 11 bases in the middle. This CDR3 contains 16 residues. CDR1 is SEHNR, CDR2 FQNEAQ, per germline (reference sequence).

J is TRBJ2-2 and V is TRBV7-9; TRBD2 might be the D (5 bases). Germline V gene sequence: CDR1 SEHNR, CDR2 FQNEAQ (reference sequence). V gave up 5 bases and J gave up 5 bases, with 15 bases separating them. The length of the CDR3 is 15 residues. The CDR3 loop is CASSTPEGNTGELFF. DNA of the CDR3: TGTGCCAGCAGCACCCCCGAGGGCAATACCGGGGAGCTGTTTTTT.

The V call is TRBV7-9, the J call TRBJ2-5; TRBD2 matches 11 bases. CDR3 length: 16 residues. Germline values: CDR1 SEHNR, CDR2 FQNEAQ (reference sequence). V lost 4 bases, J lost 5 bases, and 9 bases stayed unmatched. CDR3 protein: CASSSSGRPSEETQYF. In nucleotides, the CDR3 is TGTGCCAGCAGCTCTAGCGGGAGGCCCTCTGAGGAGACCCAGTACTTC. Full variable domain (remainder filled in from reference TRBV7-9 and TRBJ2-5): DTGVSQNPRHKITKRGQNVTFRCDPISEHNRLYWYRQTLGQGPEFLTYFQNEAQLEKSRLLSDRFSAERPKGSFSTLEIQRTEQGDSAMYLCASSSSGRPSEETQYFGPGTRLLVL.

The rearrangement links TRBV6-1 to TRBJ2-7; D is ambiguous. V lost 11 bases to trimming and J lost 3 bases, with 17 bases between them. The CDR3 is made up of 13 amino acids. Germline CDR1 MNHNS, CDR2 SASEGT. This CDR3 reads CASQRLEFYEQYF. The CDR3 DNA reads as TGTGCCTCTCAAAGACTTGAGTTCTACGAGCAGTACTTC.

J is TRBJ1-4 and V is TRBV7-9; the D is unclear. The ends were cut back, 4 bases at V and 5 bases at J, with 5 bases in the middle. Germline-derived CDR1 and CDR2 are SEHNR and FQNEAQ (reference sequence). The CDR3 has 12 amino acids. The CDR3 DNA reads as TGTGCCAGCAGCTCAGGAAATGAAAAACTGTTTTTT. Protein: CASSSGNEKLFF.

DNA for the CDR3: TGTGCCAGCAGTTTCGGAGGACCCCTGGAGACCCAGTACTTC. Translation: CASSFGGPLETQYF. This chain connects TRBV27 to TRBJ2-5; D possibly corresponds to TRBD2 (5 bases). The CDR3 covers 14 residues. CDR1 and CDR2 (germline): MNHEY, SMNVEV (reference sequence). V lost 3 bases and J lost 5, with 13 bases in between.

Only one count was recorded for this clone. The J gene is TRBJ2-2, the V gene TRBV11-2; tentative D call: TRBD1 (5 bases). The CDR3 totals 14 residues. Between the trimmed V and J ends, which lost 1 base and 6 bases, there was a span of 9 bases. Germline CDR1 is SGHAT and CDR2 is FQNNGV. CDR3 protein: CASSLAGIAGELFF. The CDR3 region has the DNA TGTGCCAGCAGCTTAGCAGGGATCGCCGGGGAGCTGTTTTTT.

The count of this clone is one. The chain links TRBV6-4 to TRBJ2-1, with 10 bases aligning to TRBD2. The germline V gene encodes CDR1 MRHNA and CDR2 SNTAGT. Unmatched junction bases numbered 7, after V lost 5 bases and J lost 3 bases. The CDR3 extends over 16 amino acids. The CDR3 DNA reads TGTGCCAGCAGTCCCTTAGCGGGGGGAGGCTACAATGAGCAGTTCTTC. It yields the protein CASSPLAGGGYNEQFF.

The chain recombines TRBV5-1 with TRBJ2-5; 7 nucleotides match TRBD2. The V segment lost 7 bases and the J segment 5 bases; nucleotides outside the gene matches: 14. Germline values: CDR1 SGHRS, CDR2 YFSETQ. The CDR3 runs 15 residues. DNA of the CDR3: TGCGCCAGCCACATCCCGAGACTAGCAGGTGAGACCCAGTACTTC. Amino acid sequence: CASHIPRLAGETQYF.

The chain uses TRBV29-1 and TRBJ2-3, with D perhaps TRBD1 (6 bases). CDR3 length: 14 amino acids. Germline CDR1 reads SQVTM; CDR2 reads ANQGSEA. V lost 7 bases, J lost 2 bases, and 16 bases lay in between. CDR3 DNA sequence: TGCAGCGCCCTGTCTACAGGGACCACAGATACGCAGTATTTT. Its translation: CSALSTGTTDTQYF.

The chain couples TRBV7-8 to TRBJ2-7; D may be TRBD2 (6 bases). The V gene lost 4 bases and the J gene lost 0 bases, with 13 bases spanning the gap. The CDR3 is 15 amino acids. Germline values: CDR1 SGHVS, CDR2 FQNEAQ. The CDR3 DNA is TGTGCCAGCAGCTCCCGGGACTTCGACTCCTACGAGCAGTACTTC. Encoded protein: CASSSRDFDSYEQYF.

The V and J genes are TRBV10-3 and TRBJ2-2, with D maybe TRBD2 (6 bases). CDR3 length: 17 amino acids. V was trimmed by 0 bases and J by 0 bases, leaving 11 bases between them. Germline V gene sequence: CDR1 ENHRY, CDR2 SYGVKD. This CDR3 reads CAISESAGSANTGELFF. The CDR3 region has the DNA TGTGCCATCAGTGAGTCGGCGGGGAGCGCGAACACCGGGGAGCTGTTTTTT.

The chain links TRBV27 to TRBJ2-1; D uncertain. Per the germline V gene, CDR1 is MNHEY and CDR2 is SMNVEV (reference sequence). Trimming left V 6 bases short and J 4 bases short, with 10 bases between. The CDR3 is 13 residues long. CDR3 in DNA: TGTGCCAGCAGCGAGACATTTTACAATGAGCAGTTCTTC. It codes for CASSETFYNEQFF.

The CDR3 loop is CASQGIQETQYF. The DNA for the CDR3 is TGTGCCAGCCAGGGGATCCAAGAGACCCAGTACTTC. The V gene is TRBV7-9, the J gene TRBJ2-5; TRBD1 is a possible D gene (6 bases). Germline CDR1 reads SEHNR; CDR2 reads FQNEAQ (reference sequence). The CDR3 has 12 amino acids. Trimming removed 8 bases at V and 1 base at J, with 8 bases between.

This chain uses TRBV7-8 with TRBJ1-1; TRBD1 matches at 8 bases. CDR3 size: 14 residues. Looked up from germline, CDR1 is SGHVS and CDR2 is FQNEAQ. The V segment lost 5 bases and the J segment 4 bases; nucleotides outside the gene matches: 6. The CDR3 DNA follows: TGTGCCAGCAGCGGCCAGGGGGCTGGCACTGAAGCTTTCTTT. Translation: CASSGQGAGTEAFF.

The V and J genes are TRBV4-1 and TRBJ2-1; TRBD2 aligns across 9 bases. The CDR3 sequence is 16 residues long. Germline V gene data show CDR1 as MGHRA and CDR2 as YSYEKL. The V segment lost 4 bases and the J segment 5 bases; nucleotides outside the gene matches: 9. The CDR3 DNA reads as TGCGCCAGCAGCCCCCCCGGACCTAGCGGGGACAATGAGCAGTTCTTC. Its protein is CASSPPGPSGDNEQFF.

The rearrangement uses TRBV6-1 and TRBJ2-7, with 8 bases matching TRBD1. J lost 4 bases, V lost 4 bases, and 3 bases had no gene match. The germline V gene encodes CDR1 MNHNS and CDR2 SASEGT. The CDR3 is made up of 13 amino acids. The chain's CDR3 is CASSGTGIYEQYF. As DNA, the CDR3 is TGTGCCAGCAGTGGGACAGGGATTTACGAGCAGTACTTC.

The chain employs TRBV27 and TRBJ2-7; perhaps TRBD1 as D (5 bases). The germline V gene encodes CDR1 MNHEY and CDR2 SMNVEV (reference sequence). V lost 8 bases to trimming and J lost 0 bases, with 17 bases between them. The CDR3 consists of 15 residues. DNA of the CDR3: TGTGCCAGCCGAAAGGGGAACTGGGGCTCCTACGAGCAGTACTTC. It translates to CASRKGNWGSYEQYF.

The gene calls are TRBV4-1 and TRBJ2-1; TRBD2 matches 7 bases. CDR1 MGHRA and CDR2 YSYEKL come from the germline V gene. Trimming took 3 bases from V and 3 from J; bases not matched to a gene: 11. This CDR3 has 17 amino acids. The CDR3 protein is CASSQANLAVGYNEQFF. The CDR3, as DNA: TGCGCCAGCAGCCAGGCTAACCTAGCGGTAGGCTACAATGAGCAGTTCTTC.

This chain links TRBV5-6 with TRBJ1-3; TRBD1 agrees at 10 bases. This CDR3 region has 16 residues. Germline loops: CDR1 SGHDT, CDR2 YYEEEE. V lost 3 bases to trimming and J lost 0 bases; unmatched junction nucleotides: 3. The DNA of the CDR3 is TGTGCCAGCAGCTGGGACAGGGGCTCCTCTGGAAACACCATATATTTT. Translated, it gives CASSWDRGSSGNTIYF.

This chain links TRBV6-1 with TRBJ1-5; weak D call: TRBD1 (6 bases). With 6 bases removed from V and 3 bases from J, the gap between germline ends came to 12 bases. The length of the CDR3 is 14 residues. CDR1 is MNHNS and CDR2 is SASEGT in the germline V gene. As DNA, the CDR3 is TGTGCCAGCAGGGACACAGGGAACAATCAGCCCCAGCATTTT. Translating gives CASRDTGNNQPQHF.

The chain employs TRBV30 and TRBJ1-1; D call uncertain. The germline V and J ends were trimmed by 5 bases and 2 bases, with 12 bases remaining between them. Germline V CDR1 and CDR2: GTSNPN, SVGIG (reference sequence). The CDR3 has 13 residues. CDR3 region: CAWVRILNTEAFF. Here the CDR3 DNA reads TGTGCCTGGGTTAGAATTCTAAACACTGAAGCTTTCTTT.

The chain recombines TRBV5-6 with TRBJ2-7, with D perhaps matching TRBD2 (6 bases). CDR3 length: 14 amino acids. V was clipped by 2 bases and J by 3 bases, with 12 bases between them. Germline V CDR1 and CDR2: SGHDT, YYEEEE. CDR3 sequence reads: CASSLGGNHYEQYF. The CDR3 nucleotides are TGTGCCAGCAGCTTAGGAGGGAACCACTACGAGCAGTACTTC.

Worth noting for this clone: Other DNA sequences from this sample encode an identical CDR3 as well. This rearrangement joins TRBV4-1 to TRBJ2-7; TRBD2 aligns across 7 bases. CDR3 length equals 13 residues. Germline lookup yields CDR1 MGHRA and CDR2 YSYEKL. The trim removed 1 base at V and 3 bases at J, leaving 0 bases unmatched. CDR3 in DNA: TGCGCCAGCAGCCAAGGCGGGAGCTACGAGCAGTACTTC. Amino acids: CASSQGGSYEQYF.

The rearrangement joins TRBV11-2 to TRBJ1-6, with D possibly matching TRBD1 (5 bases). Germline V CDR1 and CDR2: SGHAT, FQNNGV. V was cut by 4 bases and J by 9 bases, with 10 bases left in between. The CDR3 is made up of 13 amino acids. DNA of the CDR3: TGTGCCAGCAGCTACGGGACCGGTTCACCCCTCCACTTT. It is translated as CASSYGTGSPLHF.